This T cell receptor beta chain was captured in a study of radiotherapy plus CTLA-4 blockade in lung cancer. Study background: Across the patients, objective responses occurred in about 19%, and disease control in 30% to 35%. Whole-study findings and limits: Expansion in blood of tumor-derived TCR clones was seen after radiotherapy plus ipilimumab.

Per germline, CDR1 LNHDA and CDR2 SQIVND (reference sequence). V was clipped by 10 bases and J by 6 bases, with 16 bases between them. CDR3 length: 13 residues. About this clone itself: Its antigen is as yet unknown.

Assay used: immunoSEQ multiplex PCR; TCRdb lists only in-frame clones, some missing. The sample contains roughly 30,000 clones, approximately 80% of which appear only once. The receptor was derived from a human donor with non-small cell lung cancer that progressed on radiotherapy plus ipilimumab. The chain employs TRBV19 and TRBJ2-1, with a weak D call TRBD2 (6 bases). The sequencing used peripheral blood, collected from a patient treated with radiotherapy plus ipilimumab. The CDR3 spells CATSEGLPNEQFF. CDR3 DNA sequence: TGTGCCACGTCGGAGGGACTGCCCAATGAGCAGTTCTTC.